This TCR beta chain was captured in a study of patients and donors after allogeneic stem cell transplantation. TCRdb re-called the RT-PCR reads through MiXCR, storing one row per CDR3 protein. The table includes 45,000 to 65,000 distinct CDR3 sequences, roughly 13% detected once. The CDR3 spans 11 residues. Trimming cost V 5 bases and J 8 bases, with 6 bases left between them. The germline V gene encodes CDR1 SGHVS and CDR2 FNYEAQ. J is TRBJ1-4 and V is TRBV7-6; D perhaps matches TRBD1 (5 bases). Source material: blood, either unsorted or a sorted T cell fraction (not recorded which). The clonotype comes from a human donor who was either an allogeneic HSCT recipient or a stem cell or donor lymphocyte infusion donor (not recorded which). It is not recorded whose cells these are; they may come from a transplant donor. For the CDR3, the DNA is TGTGCCAGCAGCCAGGGAGAAAAACTGTTTTTT. It encodes CASSQGEKLFF.